This T cell receptor beta chain is from a study of T-cell memory formation after mild COVID-19. 5'RACE primed at constant segments yielded TCR alpha and TCR beta cDNA libraries bearing sample barcodes and UMIs. From the 5' RACE reads, TCRdb called clonotypes with MiXCR, one entry per CDR3 protein. The table includes approximately 450,000 distinct CDR3 sequences, about 18% detected once. About this clonotype: Antigen: not known.

Germline V gives CDR1 MNHNY, CDR2 SVGAGI (reference sequence). This CDR3 region has 17 residues. Trimming removed 3 bases from V and 2 bases from J; junction bases left unmatched: 7. Points from the study as a whole: Researchers found some responding clones in pre-infection memory, a sign that cross-reactive memory joined. Among contracting clones, CD4+ were mainly CM/EM and CD8+ enriched in EMRA. CD4/CD8 balance characterized clones contracting day 15 to 85, and CD4+ skew characterized later expanders.

The chain is built from TRBV6-6 and TRBJ2-3, with 11 bases fitting TRBD2. Sample: PBMCs or a T cell subset sorted from them (not recorded which). The receptor was derived from an adult woman who had mild COVID-19 (a few samples of this study predate the infection). Cell type and time point are not known. The CDR3 nucleotides are TGTGCCAGCAGTTATGAGGCTAGCGGGGGGCCCACAGATACGCAGTATTTT. Its protein is CASSYEASGGPTDTQYF.